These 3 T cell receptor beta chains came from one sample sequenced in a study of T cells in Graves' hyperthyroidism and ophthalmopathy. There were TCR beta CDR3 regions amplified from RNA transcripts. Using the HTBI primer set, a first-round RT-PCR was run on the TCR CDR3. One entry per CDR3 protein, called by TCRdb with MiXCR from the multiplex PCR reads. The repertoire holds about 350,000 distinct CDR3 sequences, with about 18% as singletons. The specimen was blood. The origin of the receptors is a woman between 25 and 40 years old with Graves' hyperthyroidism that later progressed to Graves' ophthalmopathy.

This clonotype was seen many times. CDR3 nucleotides: TGTGCCAGCAGCTTAGGCTGGGACAGGGGCGCACCCCTCCACTTT. It codes for CASSLGWDRGAPLHF. The genes are TRBV11-2 and TRBJ1-6, with TRBD1 matching 10 bases. CDR1 and CDR2 from the germline V gene are SGHAT and FQNNGV. CDR3 length: 15 amino acids. With 1 base clipped from V and 11 bases from J, the junction kept 5 bases outside the gene matches.

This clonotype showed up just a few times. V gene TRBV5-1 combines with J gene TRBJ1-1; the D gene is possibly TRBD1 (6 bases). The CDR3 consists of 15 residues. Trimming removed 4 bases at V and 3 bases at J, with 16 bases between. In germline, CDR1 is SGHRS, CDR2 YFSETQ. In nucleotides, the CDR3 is TGCGCCAGCAGCATGTCCCCGAGGGGGGACACTGAAGCTTTCTTT. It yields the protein CASSMSPRGDTEAFF.

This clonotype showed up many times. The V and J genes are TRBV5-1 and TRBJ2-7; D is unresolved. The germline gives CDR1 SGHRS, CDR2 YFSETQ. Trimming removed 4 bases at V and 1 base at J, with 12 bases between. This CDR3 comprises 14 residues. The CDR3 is CASSTQVGSYEQYF. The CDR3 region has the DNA TGCGCCAGCAGCACACAAGTTGGGTCCTACGAGCAGTACTTC.